These 30 T cell receptor beta chains were all obtained from the same sample, sequenced in a study of T cells in Graves' hyperthyroidism and ophthalmopathy. TCR beta CDR3 regions were amplified from RNA. Carried out on the TCR CDR3, a first-round RT-PCR used the HTBI primer set. Each CDR3 protein is one row after TCRdb ran MiXCR on the multiplex PCR reads. Counted here are roughly 700,000 distinct CDR3 sequences, roughly 32% occurring once; the ten biggest clones make up about a third. The sample was blood. The receptors originated from a woman in her 40s with Graves' hyperthyroidism.

The sample holds many counts of this clonotype. J is TRBJ1-1 and V is TRBV7-9; D is uncertain. The CDR3 sequence is 13 residues long. Trimming took 5 bases from V and 5 from J, leaving 12 bases between them. Germline V gives CDR1 SEHNR, CDR2 FQNEAQ (reference sequence). The CDR3 DNA reads as TGTGCCAGCAGCCCTCGGACTGAAACTGAAGCTTTCTTT. Its protein is CASSPRTETEAFF. Looking up the rest from reference TRBV7-9 and TRBJ1-1 gives the full variable domain: DTGVSQNPRHKITKRGQNVTFRCDPISEHNRLYWYRQTLGQGPEFLTYFQNEAQLEKSRLLSDRFSAERPKGSFSTLEIQRTEQGDSAMYLCASSPRTETEAFFGQGTRLTVV.

V is TRBV11-2 and J is TRBJ2-7, with TRBD1 as a possible D gene (6 bases). Germline CDR1 SGHAT, CDR2 FQNNGV. This CDR3 is 14 amino acids long. With 5 bases removed from V and 3 bases from J, the gap between germline ends came to 14 bases. CDR3 amino acids: CASSPLGQIYEQYF. In DNA form, the CDR3 reads TGTGCCAGCAGCCCGTTAGGACAGATCTACGAGCAGTACTTC.

The CDR3 reads CASENGNTEAFF. In DNA, the CDR3 is TGTGCCAGCGAAAACGGCAACACTGAAGCTTTCTTT. V and J are TRBV7-9 and TRBJ1-1; D not certain. V lost 8 bases and J lost 2, with 9 bases in between. The CDR3 is 12 residues long. CDR1 SEHNR and CDR2 FQNEAQ come from the germline V gene (reference sequence).

This clonotype was observed many times. V gene TRBV20-1 combines with J gene TRBJ2-7, with D tentatively TRBD2 (5 bases). Germline V gives CDR1 DFQATT, CDR2 SNEGSKA (reference sequence). V lost 4 bases and J lost 2, with 15 bases in between. This CDR3 is built from 14 residues. The CDR3 loop reads CSATLGQTPYEQYF. Written as DNA, the CDR3 is TGCAGTGCTACACTAGGGCAGACGCCCTACGAGCAGTACTTC.

V gene TRBV29-1 combines with J gene TRBJ1-1, with a possible D match to TRBD1 (6 bases). The length of the CDR3 is 13 residues. Trimming stripped 6 bases from V and 5 bases from J, with 16 bases between. Germline V CDR1 and CDR2: SQVTM, ANQGSEA. The CDR3 reads CSVVTGGGTEAFF. CDR3 sequence (DNA): TGCAGCGTCGTGACCGGGGGCGGTACTGAAGCTTTCTTT.

In regard to this clonotype: At one end, the junction sequence differs from germline, possibly due to a read error. The gene calls are TRBV29-1 and TRBJ2-5; possibly TRBD1 or TRBD2 for D (5 bases each). Germline CDR1 SQVTM, CDR2 ANQGSEA. CDR3 length: 17 amino acids. The CDR3 here is CSVDLGLWDPKGETQNF. The CDR3 DNA sequence: TGCAGCGTTGACTTGGGTTTGTGGGACCCAAAAGGGGAGACCCAGAACTTC.

There are a few counts of this clonotype. The chain combines TRBV12-3 or TRBV12-4 with TRBJ1-2; tentatively, D is TRBD1 (6 bases). Trimming took 4 bases from V and 8 from J, leaving 29 bases between them. This CDR3 is 18 amino acids long. CDR3 nucleotide sequence: TGTGCCAGCAGTTCCCACAGGGTTTGGGCCCGTGAACGTTACGGCTACACCTTC. Residues: CASSSHRVWARERYGYTF.

The chain is built from TRBV7-2 and TRBJ1-4; no definite D call. V lost 1 base and J lost 7, with 19 bases in between. The CDR3 is 17 residues long. Germline lookup yields CDR1 SGHTA and CDR2 FQGNSA. CDR3: CASSLVGGPGRGEKLFF. Here the CDR3 DNA reads TGTGCCAGCAGCTTAGTGGGAGGCCCCGGTCGGGGTGAAAAACTGTTTTTT. The full variable domain, its missing parts supplied by reference TRBV7-2 and TRBJ1-4, is GAGVSQSPSNKVTEKGKDVELRCDPISGHTALYWYRQSLGQGLEFLIYFQGNSAPDKSGLPSDRFSAERTGGSVSTLTIQRTQQEDSAVYLCASSLVGGPGRGEKLFFGSGTQLSVL.

This clonotype came up many times. The chain recombines TRBV20-1 with TRBJ1-5; D unclear. This CDR3 is built from 12 residues. Germline V CDR1 and CDR2: DFQATT, SNEGSKA (reference sequence). Trimming left V 0 bases short and J 6 bases short, with 6 bases between. This CDR3 is CSARDLGQPQHF. CDR3 nucleotides: TGCAGTGCTAGAGATCTCGGTCAGCCCCAGCATTTT.

This clonotype was counted ten times or more. The chain links TRBV7-9 to TRBJ2-6, with D possibly TRBD2 on 6 matching bases. Trimming removed 5 bases at V and 0 bases at J, with 20 bases between. The CDR3 sequence is 19 residues long. The germline V gene encodes CDR1 SEHNR and CDR2 FQNEAQ (reference sequence). The CDR3 sequence: CASSRSHEAGYSGANVLTF. CDR3 bases: TGTGCCAGCAGCCGATCACATGAAGCGGGTTACTCTGGGGCCAACGTCCTGACTTTC.

The table lists this clonotype with a few counts. This sequence joins TRBV7-2 and TRBJ2-5, with TRBD2 as a possible D gene (6 bases). This CDR3 is built from 15 residues. Germline loops: CDR1 SGHTA, CDR2 FQGNSA. The V end was cut by 6 bases, the J end by 7 bases, with 21 bases between. Written as DNA, the CDR3 is TGTGCCAGCAGTCGGGCAGGGACTTCGTGGGGGACCCAGTACTTC. Protein product: CASSRAGTSWGTQYF.

The CDR3: CASSRVTRDRVGYTF. The CDR3 DNA sequence: TGTGCCAGCAGCCGAGTGACCCGGGACAGGGTCGGCTACACCTTC. The chain has TRBV14 and TRBJ1-2; 9 positions match TRBD1. With 4 bases clipped from V and 8 bases from J, the junction kept 11 bases outside the gene matches. This CDR3 spans 15 amino acids. CDR1 SGHDN and CDR2 FVKESK come from the germline V gene.

This clonotype was observed a handful of times. This rearrangement joins TRBV11-2 to TRBJ1-1; a possible D gene is TRBD1 (5 bases). Germline values: CDR1 SGHAT, CDR2 FQNNGV. Deletions cut 3 bases from V and 3 bases from J, with 8 bases between. This CDR3 spans 13 amino acids. The CDR3, as DNA: TGTGCCAGCAGCTTCTTGACAGACACTGAAGCTTTCTTT. This codes for CASSFLTDTEAFF.

This clonotype was detected many times. The chain links TRBV12-3 or TRBV12-4 to TRBJ1-1, with D possibly being TRBD1 (5 bases). The CDR3 has 13 residues. Trimming shortened V by 6 bases and J by 4 bases, and 12 bases separated the two germline ends. The CDR3 DNA reads TGTGCCAGCAGCTTAAGGGGTCCCACTGAAGCTTTCTTT. This encodes CASSLRGPTEAFF.

The rearrangement joins TRBV10-1 to TRBJ2-3; D unclear. The germline V gene has CDR1 WNHNN and CDR2 SYGVQD (reference sequence). The CDR3 length is 17 residues. V lost 0 bases and J lost 2, with 15 bases in between. As DNA, the CDR3 is TGCGCCAGCAGTGAGTCCACGCGACCGCCCGTCACAGATACGCAGTATTTT. It codes for CASSESTRPPVTDTQYF.

The V call is TRBV7-9, the J call TRBJ1-1, with 11 nucleotides matching TRBD1. CDR3 size: 18 residues. After removal of 1 base from V and 5 bases from J, the junction contained 12 bases not matched to a gene. Germline V CDR1 and CDR2: SEHNR, FQNEAQ (reference sequence). DNA of the CDR3: TGTGCCAGCAGCTTAGAGGGGACAGGGGGTGCCTGGGGGACTGAAGCTTTCTTT. It yields the protein CASSLEGTGGAWGTEAFF. Full variable domain (remainder filled in from reference TRBV7-9 and TRBJ1-1): DTGVSQNPRHKITKRGQNVTFRCDPISEHNRLYWYRQTLGQGPEFLTYFQNEAQLEKSRLLSDRFSAERPKGSFSTLEIQRTEQGDSAMYLCASSLEGTGGAWGTEAFFGQGTRLTVV.

There are many counts of this clonotype. The chain uses TRBV19 and TRBJ2-7, with TRBD2 as a possible D gene (6 bases). Trimming took 3 bases from V and 5 from J, leaving 8 bases between them. This CDR3 is 12 amino acids long. Germline CDR1 and CDR2: LNHDA and SQIVND (reference sequence). The CDR3 here is CASSIWGDEQYF. The CDR3 DNA is TGTGCCAGTAGTATCTGGGGGGACGAGCAGTACTTC. Based on the CDR3 plus reference TRBV19 and TRBJ2-7, the full variable domain is DGGITQSPKYLFRKEGQNVTLSCEQNLNHDAMYWYRQDPGQGLRLIYYSQIVNDFQKGDIAEGYSVSREKKESFPLTVTSAQKNPTAFYLCASSIWGDEQYFGPGTRLTVT.

In its sample, this clonotype was seen a few times. This chain links TRBV7-2 with TRBJ1-2; 8 nucleotides line up with TRBD1. J lost 7 bases, V lost 6 bases, and 10 bases had no gene match. Per germline, CDR1 SGHTA and CDR2 FQGNSA. The CDR3 consists of 14 residues. The CDR3 sequence: CASSNGQGSIGYTF. CDR3 DNA sequence: TGTGCCAGCAGTAACGGACAGGGTTCTATTGGCTACACCTTC.

This clonotype has a single count. The rearrangement joins TRBV24-1 to TRBJ1-2, with 7 positions matching TRBD1. This CDR3 comprises 14 residues. Looked up from germline, CDR1 is KGHDR and CDR2 is SFDVKD. Germline trimming cut 4 bases from V and 6 bases from J; bases unmatched to any gene: 7. The DNA of the CDR3 is TGTGCCACCAGTGACCAACAGGGGCTCCATGGCTACACCTTC. This codes for CATSDQQGLHGYTF.

The chain links TRBV4-1 to TRBJ2-7; D not certain. CDR1 MGHRA and CDR2 YSYEKL come from the germline V gene. The ends were cut back, 4 bases at V and 5 bases at J, with 18 bases in the middle. This CDR3 region has 15 residues. The chain's CDR3 is CASSPSGPRGHEQYF. In DNA form, the CDR3 reads TGCGCCAGCAGCCCCTCTGGGCCTCGAGGTCACGAGCAGTACTTC.

This clonotype has a handful of counts. The chain couples TRBV4-3 to TRBJ2-7, with D maybe TRBD1 (5 bases). The CDR3 covers 16 residues. Germline assignment: CDR1 LGHNA and CDR2 YSLEER. The V end lost 0 bases, the J end lost 1 base, and 13 bases lay between the germline ends. Here the CDR3 reads CASSQDYRQHSYEQYF. As DNA, the CDR3 is TGCGCCAGCAGCCAAGACTACAGGCAACATTCCTACGAGCAGTACTTC.

This clonotype was counted at least ten times. V usage is TRBV7-2 and J usage is TRBJ2-7; 7 nucleotides line up with TRBD1. The CDR3 is 16 amino acids. The trim removed 5 bases at V and 3 bases at J, leaving 13 bases unmatched. CDR1 and CDR2 from the germline V gene are SGHTA and FQGNSA. The CDR3 DNA reads TGTGCCAGCAGCGTAATCCCGACAGGGTCGCTCTACGAGCAGTACTTC. As protein: CASSVIPTGSLYEQYF.

The V call is TRBV5-4, the J call TRBJ2-5; 10 bases fit TRBD2. The V gene's germline CDR1 is SGHNT and CDR2 YYREEE (reference sequence). V gave up 4 bases and J gave up 4 bases; unmatched junction bases: 7. The CDR3 covers 15 residues. The CDR3 sequence: CASSDQAGGLETQYF. Here the CDR3 DNA reads TGTGCCAGCAGCGACCAAGCGGGGGGGCTAGAGACCCAGTACTTC.

In its sample, this clonotype was seen many times. V is TRBV7-6 and J is TRBJ1-6; no definite D call. Germline values: CDR1 SGHVS, CDR2 FNYEAQ. Trimming took 1 base from V and 4 from J, leaving 8 bases between them. The length of the CDR3 is 15 residues. CDR3 coding DNA: TGTGCCAGCAGCTTAGGACCAGCGTATAATTCACCCCTCCACTTT. Protein: CASSLGPAYNSPLHF.

The chain carries TRBV20-1 and TRBJ1-2; 7 bases agree with TRBD1. CDR1 is DFQATT and CDR2 is SNEGSKA in the germline V gene (reference sequence). V gave up 1 base and J gave up 5 bases; unmatched junction bases: 7. This CDR3 is 14 amino acids long. CDR3 sequence (DNA): TGCAGTGCTAGAGTGGCAGGGGGAGGTTATGGCTACACCTTC. This gives the protein CSARVAGGGYGYTF.

V and J are TRBV7-8 and TRBJ2-5, with D uncertain. There are 13 residues in the CDR3. The ends were cut back, 4 bases at V and 6 bases at J, with 12 bases in the middle. In germline, CDR1 is SGHVS, CDR2 FQNEAQ. The DNA of the CDR3 is TGTGCCAGCAGCTCTTCTCAGCAGAAGACCCAGTACTTC. This encodes CASSSSQQKTQYF.

This clonotype was seen more than once but under ten times. This rearrangement joins TRBV6-5 to TRBJ1-6, with 10 bases lining up with TRBD1. The CDR3 is made up of 13 amino acids. The V and J ends lost 8 bases and 8 bases, in that order; junction bases with no gene match: 3. Germline lookup yields CDR1 MNHEY and CDR2 SVGAGI. In nucleotides, the CDR3 is TGTGCCAGCGGGGACAGGGGCCATTCACCCCTCCACTTT. Translated: CASGDRGHSPLHF.

Comment on this clonotype: The DNA is omitted, as the CDR3 cannot be located on it reliably, and the CDR3 follows TCRdb's listing. The rearrangement joins TRBV20-1 to TRBJ1-3. Germline lookup yields CDR1 DFQATT and CDR2 SNEGSKA (reference sequence). 15 amino acids form the CDR3, both terminal residues included. CDR3 loop: CSARGGVGSGNTTYF.

The chain is built from TRBV29-1 and TRBJ1-2; no clear D. V was trimmed by 8 bases and J by 1 base, leaving 17 bases between them. CDR1 is SQVTM, CDR2 ANQGSEA, per germline. CDR3 size: 14 residues. The CDR3 DNA follows: TGCAGCTCCACGGACGGACGAATTAACTATGGCTACACCTTC. Encoded protein: CSSTDGRINYGYTF.

Comments on this clonotype: A read error may be the cause here, since a much bigger clone is one base away. The chain combines TRBV10-3 with TRBJ2-7; the D gene could be TRBD1 or TRBD2 (5 bases each). The V and J ends lost 4 bases and 7 bases respectively, with 17 bases between them. The CDR3 is made up of 14 amino acids. CDR1 and CDR2 from the germline V gene are ENHRY and SYGVKD. The CDR3: CAISGPGTAWEQYF. In DNA form, the CDR3 reads TGTGCCATCAGTGGGCCGGGGACCGCCTGGGAGCAGTACTTC.